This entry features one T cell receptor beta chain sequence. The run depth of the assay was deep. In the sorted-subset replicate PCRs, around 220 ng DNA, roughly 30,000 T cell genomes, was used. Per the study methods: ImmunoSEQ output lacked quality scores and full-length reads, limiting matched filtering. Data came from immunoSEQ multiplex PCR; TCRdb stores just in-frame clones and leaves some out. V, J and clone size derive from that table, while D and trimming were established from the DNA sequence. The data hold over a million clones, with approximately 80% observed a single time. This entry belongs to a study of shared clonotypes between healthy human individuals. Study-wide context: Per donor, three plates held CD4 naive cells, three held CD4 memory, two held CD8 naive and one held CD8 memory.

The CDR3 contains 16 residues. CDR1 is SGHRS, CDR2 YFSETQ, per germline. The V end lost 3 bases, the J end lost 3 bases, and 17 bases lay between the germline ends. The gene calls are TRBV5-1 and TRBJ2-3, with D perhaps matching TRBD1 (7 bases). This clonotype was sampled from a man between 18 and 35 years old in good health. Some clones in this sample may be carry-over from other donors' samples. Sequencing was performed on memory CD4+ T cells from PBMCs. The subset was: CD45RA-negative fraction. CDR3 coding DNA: TGCGCCAGCAGCTCGGGAGAGGGGGCTTGGACAGATACGCAGTATTTT. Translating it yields CASSSGEGAWTDTQYF.